The rows below give T cell receptor beta chains drawn from one sample of a study of T cell responses to AZD1222 COVID-19 vaccine. The table came from immunoSEQ multiplex PCR; TCRdb's copy has only in-frame clones and leaves some out. The sample has 200,000 to 250,000 clones; 85% to 95% are singletons. The starting material was peripheral blood, obtained on day 0 of MenACWY control vaccination. The receptors come from an adult in good health. Each CDR3 is given with its conserved first and last residue. The D gene is left open where the match is weak. Expanded clones are given a class, and other clones once, few, many or no size at all.

d_call j_call clone_size v_call cdr3_nt cdr3_aa
. TRBJ1-4 . TRBV6-6 TGTGCCAGCAGGGGGGACTCTAATGAAAAACTGTTTTTT CASRGDSNEKLFF
TRBD1 TRBJ1-2 . TRBV5-4 TGTGCCAGCAGCCGTCTACAGGGGAACTATGGCTACACCTTC CASSRLQGNYGYTF
. TRBJ1-1 . TRBV3-1/TRBV3-2 TGTGCCAGCAGCGGACGACAGGCGGCTGACACTGAAGCTTTCTTT CASSGRQAADTEAFF
. TRBJ1-4 . TRBV5-1 TGCGCCAGCAGCTTGGGAGATGAAAAACTGTTTTTT CASSLGDEKLFF
. TRBJ1-3 . TRBV9 TGTGCCAGCAGCTCTAATTGGGGAACTGGAAACACCATATATTTT CASSSNWGTGNTIYF
. TRBJ1-5 . TRBV5-5 TGTGCCAGCAGCTTGGAGGCGAATCAGCCCCAGCATTTT CASSLEANQPQHF
. TRBJ1-1 . TRBV7-8 TGTGCCAGCAGCCCAGCGGGCGGTGAAGCTTTCTTT CASSPAGGEAFF
TRBD2 TRBJ2-1 . TRBV15 TGTGCCACCAGCAGAGATCGGGGACTAGCGGGGGGGATCAATGAGCAGTTCTTC CATSRDRGLAGGINEQFF
. TRBJ2-1 . TRBV7-9 TGTGCCAGCAGCAATGAGCAGTTCTTC CASSNEQFF
. TRBJ1-3 . TRBV28 TGTGCCAGCAGAAACAGAGAAATCTCTGGAAACACCATATATTTT CASRNREISGNTIYF
TRBD1 TRBJ1-2 . TRBV6-5 TGTGCCAGCAGTTACTCAGGGACAGGTCCCTATGGCTACACCTTC CASSYSGTGPYGYTF
. TRBJ2-5 . TRBV30 TGTGCCTGGAGCCCCTGGGGTAGCGGAGGGGAGACCCAGTACTTC CAWSPWGSGGETQYF
. TRBJ1-5 . TRBV6-1 TGTGCCAGCAGTGAAGCATCAGTTTATCAGCCCCAGCATTTT CASSEASVYQPQHF
. TRBJ1-3 . TRBV6-1 TGTGCCAGCAGTGAAGTTCAGGGCAGCACTTTGGGAAACACCATATATTTT CASSEVQGSTLGNTIYF
. TRBJ2-2 . TRBV7-3 TGTGCCAGCAGCTCGGGTGGGGAGCTGTTTTTT CASSSGGELFF
TRBD1 TRBJ2-3 . TRBV6-2/TRBV6-3 TGTGCCAGCAGTTACTCGGGACAGGCAGATACGCAGTATTTT CASSYSGQADTQYF
TRBD1 TRBJ1-2 . TRBV2 TGTGCCAGCAGTCGACAGGGGTTTAACTATGGCTACACCTTC CASSRQGFNYGYTF
. TRBJ1-5 few TRBV7-2 TGTGCCAGCAGCTTGACCGCTACCAATCAGCCCCAGCATTTT CASSLTATNQPQHF
TRBD1 TRBJ1-1 once TRBV18 TGTGCCAGCTCACCCGAGACAGGGTACTCTGAAGCTTTCTTT CASSPETGYSEAFF
. TRBJ1-6 . TRBV7-9 TGTGCCAGCAGCGCCGAAGGGGCTGGGTCACCCCTCCACTTT CASSAEGAGSPLHF
. TRBJ1-6 . TRBV3-1/TRBV3-2 TGTGCCAGCAGCCGTCACACCCGATCACCCCTCCACTTT CASSRHTRSPLHF
. TRBJ1-1 . TRBV2 TGTGCCAGCTCCGCTTGGACCGGGAACACTGAAGCTTTCTTT CASSAWTGNTEAFF
. TRBJ1-1 . TRBV2 TGTGCCAGCAGTGTGGGGTATTCTGAAGCTTTCTTT CASSVGYSEAFF
TRBD2 TRBJ2-3 . TRBV15 TGTGCCACCAGCAGAGACCCTATAGCGGGGGGGAGCACAGATACGCAGTATTTT CATSRDPIAGGSTDTQYF
TRBD1 TRBJ1-5 . TRBV18 TGTGCCAGCTCAGACGACAGGGGCCGGAATCAGCCCCAGCATTTT CASSDDRGRNQPQHF
TRBD1 TRBJ1-1 once TRBV16 TGTGCCAGCAGCCAATCCACAGTGACAGGGGGGGCTTTCTTT CASSQSTVTGGAFF
. TRBJ1-2 . TRBV3-1/TRBV3-2 TGTGCCAGCAGCCAAGCAGCCCCGCGTGGCTACACCTTC CASSQAAPRGYTF
. TRBJ2-1 . TRBV11-2 TGTGCCAGCAGCTTCGAGCGGCGGAGCTCCTACAATGAGCAGTTCTTC CASSFERRSSYNEQFF
. TRBJ2-7 . TRBV19 TGTGCCAGCACCCCTGGGGTCCCAAACGAGCAGTACTTC CASTPGVPNEQYF
. TRBJ2-3 once TRBV15 TGTGCCACCAGCAGAGAGGGCCCGCCAGATACGCAGTATTTT CATSREGPPDTQYF
TRBD1 TRBJ1-6 . TRBV13 TGTGCCAGCAGATCCGTCAGGGGGACCAATTCACCCCTCCACTTT CASRSVRGTNSPLHF
. TRBJ1-2 . TRBV12-3/TRBV12-4 TGTGCCAGCAGACCTGACATACTCTATGGCTACACCTTC CASRPDILYGYTF
TRBD1 TRBJ1-2 . TRBV7-9 TGTGCCAGCAGCCAGCACGGGGACAGGGTTTTGTATGGCTACACCTTC CASSQHGDRVLYGYTF
. TRBJ2-3 . TRBV11-3 TGTGCCAGCAGCTTAGATCCGGGAGATACGCAGTATTTT CASSLDPGDTQYF
. TRBJ1-6 . TRBV12-3/TRBV12-4 TGTGCCAGCAGGGCGCCCGCCAATTCACCCCTCCACTTT CASRAPANSPLHF
. TRBJ1-2 once TRBV28 TGTGCGTCCCATTTTGACTATGGCTACACCTTC CASHFDYGYTF
TRBD1 TRBJ1-1 once TRBV19 TGTGCCAGTACGAGACAGGGTTCGCACACTGAAGCTTTCTTT CASTRQGSHTEAFF
. TRBJ1-5 . TRBV5-5 TGTGCCAGCAGCTTGGGGCGGACTCAGCCCCAGCATTTT CASSLGRTQPQHF
TRBD1 TRBJ2-7 . TRBV28 TGTGCCAGCAGTTTATCGGGGACAGGTTATTCCTACGAGCAGTACTTC CASSLSGTGYSYEQYF
. TRBJ2-3 . TRBV12-5 TGTGCTAGTGGTCCACCGATCACAGATACGCAGTATTTT CASGPPITDTQYF
. TRBJ1-5 . TRBV7-9 TGTGCCAGCAGCGTGGGCAATAGCAATCAGCCCCAGCATTTT CASSVGNSNQPQHF